The 29 T cell receptor beta chains listed next were all sequenced from one sample in a study of low-dose radiotherapy and immunotherapy resistance in tumors. Regarding time point: before trial treatment. With a V-primer adapter and a constant-region primer, TCRs were amplified for 20 to 25 PCR cycles. TCRdb redid the calling of the reads with MiXCR, one entry per CDR3 protein. The repertoire holds tens of thousands of distinct CDR3 sequences, 12% seen once, with roughly 6.2% in the top ten. The source material was PBMCs, sampled before treatment. These receptors all come from a female donor with ovarian cancer.

This clonotype was seen once. A far larger clone is just one base off, so this is likely a read error. This chain uses TRBV2 with TRBJ2-1; D gene unclear. CDR3 length: 11 amino acids. CDR1 and CDR2 from the germline V gene are SNHLY and FYNNEI. Trimming shortened V by 10 bases and J by 10 bases, and 14 bases separated the two germline ends. The chain's CDR3 is CATGQAYEQFF. The CDR3 nucleotides read TGTGCCACCGGGCAAGCCTACGAGCAGTTCTTC.

This clonotype was observed many times. V gene TRBV5-1 combines with J gene TRBJ2-5; 10 nucleotides align to TRBD2. Trimming cost V 3 bases and J 5 bases; bases outside gene matches: 7. Germline CDR1 reads SGHRS; CDR2 reads YFSETQ. The CDR3 loop spans 15 amino acids. The CDR3 coding sequence is TGCGCCAGCAGCTCCGGGACTAGCGTGGTGGAGACCCAGTACTTC. Translating gives CASSSGTSVVETQYF. The variable domain in full, with the rest retrieved from reference TRBV5-1 and TRBJ2-5, is KAGVTQTPRYLIKTRGQQVTLSCSPISGHRSVSWYQQTPGQGLQFLFEYFSETQRNKGNFPGRFSGRQFSNSRSEMNVSTLELGDSALYLCASSSGTSVVETQYFGPGTRLLVL.

At least ten counts were recorded for this clonotype. The chain combines TRBV7-2 with TRBJ1-5; D not resolved. Per the germline V gene, CDR1 is SGHTA and CDR2 is FQGNSA. Trimming pared 1 base from V and 11 bases from J, leaving 12 bases between. CDR3 length equals 13 residues. The CDR3 nucleotides are TGTGCCAGCAGCTTAGGGCAACCATCGGCCCAGCATTTT. It is translated as CASSLGQPSAQHF.

This clonotype has ten or more counts. The V call is TRBV3-1, the J call TRBJ2-2; D gene unclear. Germline CDR1 LGHDT, CDR2 YNNKEL (reference sequence). V was shortened by 0 bases and J by 4 bases, with 9 bases between the two germline ends. This CDR3 comprises 15 residues. DNA of the CDR3: TGTGCCAGCAGCCAAGACCAGCGCGGCACCGGGGAGCTGTTTTTT. As protein: CASSQDQRGTGELFF.

This clonotype was seen ten or more times. This chain uses TRBV20-1 with TRBJ1-2, with unresolved D. CDR1 and CDR2 from the germline V gene are DFQATT and SNEGSKA (reference sequence). The CDR3 spans 12 residues. CDR3 loop: CVGSAGHYGYTF. The CDR3 nucleotides are TGCGTGGGTTCGGCAGGCCACTATGGCTACACCTTC.

This clonotype was counted many times. The chain is built from TRBV20-1 and TRBJ1-2; the D gene is possibly TRBD1 (5 bases). The CDR3 contains 14 residues. Per germline, CDR1 DFQATT and CDR2 SNEGSKA (reference sequence). V was pared by 0 bases and J by 9 bases, with 17 bases between. In DNA form, the CDR3 reads TGCAGTGCTAGAGATTATTCCAGGGATCCTAGCTACACCTTC. It translates to CSARDYSRDPSYTF.

This clonotype was picked up many times. The rearrangement links TRBV29-1 to TRBJ2-7; D unresolved. The CDR3 consists of 11 residues. Trimming removed 4 bases at V and 1 base at J, with 5 bases between. Per germline, CDR1 SQVTM and CDR2 ANQGSEA. The CDR3: CSVVTSYEQYF. CDR3 nucleotides: TGCAGCGTTGTGACATCCTACGAGCAGTACTTC.

This clonotype has at least ten counts. The chain carries TRBV7-2 and TRBJ1-1; D is ambiguous. V was cut by 4 bases and J by 4 bases, with 10 bases left in between. Germline values: CDR1 SGHTA, CDR2 FQGNSA. This CDR3 is 13 amino acids long. The CDR3 DNA reads as TGTGCCAGCAGCTGGACCCCGGGCACTGAAGCTTTCTTT. This sequence encodes CASSWTPGTEAFF.

This clonotype was recorded at least ten times. The V and J genes are TRBV6-5 and TRBJ2-6; unclear D gene. V gave up 4 bases and J gave up 0 bases, with 13 bases separating them. The germline gives CDR1 MNHEY, CDR2 SVGAGI. The CDR3 extends over 17 amino acids. CDR3: CASSSRWDHSGANVLTF. Written as DNA, the CDR3 is TGTGCCAGCAGTTCCCGCTGGGATCACTCTGGGGCCAACGTCCTGACTTTC.

This clonotype was recorded at least ten times. CDR3 sequence: CASSPTRGGYGYTF. CDR3 nucleotide sequence: TGTGCCAGCAGCCCGACGAGGGGAGGCTATGGCTACACCTTC. The rearrangement uses TRBV13 and TRBJ1-2; a possible D gene is TRBD1 (5 bases). Trimming pared 5 bases from V and 4 bases from J, leaving 14 bases between. The CDR3 runs to 14 residues. Per germline, CDR1 PRHDT and CDR2 FYEKMQ (reference sequence).

This clonotype was detected many times. The rearrangement uses TRBV19 and TRBJ2-2, with D perhaps matching TRBD1 (5 bases). Germline V CDR1 and CDR2: LNHDA, SQIVND (reference sequence). The CDR3 extends over 15 amino acids. The V end lost 1 base, the J end lost 5 bases, and 11 bases lay between the germline ends. DNA of the CDR3: TGTGCCAGTAGTATAGGTACAGGACAAACCGGGGAGCTGTTTTTT. Encoded protein: CASSIGTGQTGELFF.

About this clonotype: A read error likely explains this, since a far larger clone differs by one base. The V and J genes are TRBV24-1 and TRBJ2-1; weak D call: TRBD2 (5 bases). CDR3 length: 16 residues. Trimming took 3 bases from V and 13 from J, leaving 24 bases between them. CDR1 and CDR2 from the germline V gene are KGHDR and SFDVKD. The CDR3 nucleotides are TGTGCCACCAGTGATCGACCGGACTCTTTCCAAGAGACCCAGTTCTTC. Translating it yields CATSDRPDSFQETQFF.

This chain links TRBV2 with TRBJ1-1; D not certain. The CDR3 has 15 amino acids. Germline V CDR1 and CDR2: SNHLY, FYNNEI. Trimming cost V 2 bases and J 6 bases, with 16 bases left between them. As DNA, the CDR3 is TGTGCCAGCAGTGAAAGCGCAGTCGCCGGCGCTGAAGCTTTCTTT. Residues: CASSESAVAGAEAFF.

This clonotype was seen many times. This sequence joins TRBV29-1 and TRBJ2-3, with 8 bases identical to TRBD1. Germline trimming cut 6 bases from V and 1 base from J; bases unmatched to any gene: 3. Germline CDR1 and CDR2: SQVTM and ANQGSEA. The CDR3 totals 13 residues. As DNA, the CDR3 is TGCAGCGTGGAGGACAGGGGCACAGATACGCAGTATTTT. Residues: CSVEDRGTDTQYF.

In its sample, this clonotype was seen many times. The chain is built from TRBV12-3 or TRBV12-4 and TRBJ2-1, with TRBD2 identical over 10 bases. With V trimmed by 6 bases and J by 6 bases, 8 bases remained unmatched. The CDR3 is made up of 15 amino acids. Here the CDR3 reads CASSPGTSETNEQFF. The DNA of the CDR3 is TGTGCCAGCAGCCCCGGGACTAGCGAAACCAATGAGCAGTTCTTC.

The rearrangement joins TRBV6-1 to TRBJ1-4; D gene unclear. Trimming shortened V by 1 base and J by 8 bases, and 8 bases separated the two germline ends. From germline, CDR1 is MNHNS and CDR2 SASEGT. The CDR3 runs to 13 residues. As DNA, the CDR3 is TGTGCCAGCAGTGAAGTCTCGGAGGAAAAACTGTTTTTT. This sequence encodes CASSEVSEEKLFF.

Notes on this clonotype: One base away lies a much larger clone, so this may be a sequencing read error. This rearrangement joins TRBV5-1 to TRBJ2-1, with 12 bases identical to TRBD2. The germline V gene has CDR1 SGHRS and CDR2 YFSETQ. This CDR3 region has 16 residues. Trimming at V came to 3 bases and at J to 10 bases, leaving 11 bases not matched to a gene. In DNA form, the CDR3 reads TGCGCCAGCAGCTCGAAAGGGACTAGCGGGCGCTACGAGCAGTTCTTC. Translating it yields CASSSKGTSGRYEQFF.

This clonotype was picked up many times. This chain links TRBV11-2 with TRBJ1-4; D is possibly TRBD1 (6 bases). Germline CDR1 reads SGHAT; CDR2 reads FQNNGV. This CDR3 contains 15 residues. Trimming stripped 2 bases from V and 10 bases from J, with 17 bases between. In DNA form, the CDR3 reads TGTGCCAGCAGCTTATTGCCCCAGGGGTGGCGAAAACTGTTTTTT. As protein: CASSLLPQGWRKLFF.

In regard to this clonotype: A far more abundant clone sits one base away, making this likely a read error. The chain is built from TRBV6-1 and TRBJ2-7; no reliable D call. V was shortened by 5 bases and J by 5 bases, with 10 bases between the two germline ends. Germline V CDR1 and CDR2: MNHNS, SASEGT. The CDR3 runs to 12 residues. CDR3: CASSSDLHEQYF. Here the CDR3 DNA reads TGTGCCAGCAGTTCGGACCTCCACGAGCAGTACTTC.

This clonotype came up many times. J is TRBJ2-3 and V is TRBV20-1, with a tentative D call TRBD2 (5 bases). The CDR3 runs to 15 residues. Looked up from germline, CDR1 is DFQATT and CDR2 is SNEGSKA (reference sequence). V lost 3 bases and J lost 3, with 16 bases in between. The CDR3 here is CSASWATGKTDTQYF. Written as DNA, the CDR3 is TGCAGTGCTAGTTGGGCGACGGGAAAGACAGATACGCAGTATTTT.

This clonotype was detected ten times or more. The chain combines TRBV6-2 or TRBV6-3 with TRBJ2-1; no firm D call. The V gene's germline CDR1 is MNHEY and CDR2 SVGEGT. There are 12 residues in the CDR3. Trimming shortened V by 5 bases and J by 10 bases, and 12 bases separated the two germline ends. CDR3 region: CASSRRPTEQFF. The CDR3 DNA sequence: TGTGCCAGCAGTCGCAGACCCACCGAGCAGTTCTTC.

In its sample, this clonotype was seen many times. The CDR3 sequence: CASSVVGTGANVLTF. For the CDR3, the DNA is TGTGCCAGCAGCGTAGTAGGGACTGGGGCCAACGTCCTGACTTTC. The chain recombines TRBV9 with TRBJ2-6; no definite D call. V lost 0 bases and J 2 bases, leaving 6 bases between the germline ends. CDR3 length: 15 residues. Germline lookup yields CDR1 SGDLS and CDR2 YYNGEE. Looking up the rest from reference TRBV9 and TRBJ2-6 gives the full variable domain: DSGVTQTPKHLITATGQRVTLRCSPRSGDLSVYWYQQSLDQGLQFLIQYYNGEERAKGNILERFSAQQFPDLHSELNLSSLELGDSALYFCASSVVGTGANVLTFGAGSRLTVL.

Ten or more counts support this clonotype. The chain joins TRBV20-1 to TRBJ1-1; D perhaps matches TRBD1 (6 bases). Trimming pared 0 bases from V and 6 bases from J, leaving 23 bases between. Per germline, CDR1 DFQATT and CDR2 SNEGSKA (reference sequence). This CDR3 is 17 amino acids long. In DNA form, the CDR3 reads TGCAGTGCTAGAGATTGGAGAATTATGAGACAGGAGCCTGAAGCTTTCTTT. Its translation is CSARDWRIMRQEPEAFF.

This clonotype was counted many times. The rearrangement links TRBV12-3 or TRBV12-4 to TRBJ1-2, with D maybe TRBD1 (5 bases). The CDR3 spans 14 residues. Trimming pared 5 bases from V and 3 bases from J, leaving 13 bases between. In DNA, the CDR3 is TGTGCCAGCAGTCGAGGGGATGGGTACTATGGCTACACCTTC. Translated, it gives CASSRGDGYYGYTF.

This clonotype was seen many times. The CDR3 DNA is TGTGCCAGCAGCGGGGTCGGGCGCAATGAGCAGTTCTTC. Encoded protein: CASSGVGRNEQFF. J is TRBJ2-1 and V is TRBV28; maybe TRBD2 (5 bases). Germline assignment: CDR1 MDHEN and CDR2 SYDVKM. CDR3 length equals 13 residues. V was pared by 6 bases and J by 6 bases, with 12 bases between.

This clonotype was seen repeatedly, ten times or more. V gene TRBV11-2 combines with J gene TRBJ1-4; D is ambiguous. The V gene's germline CDR1 is SGHAT and CDR2 FQNNGV. This CDR3 has 13 residues. The germline V and J ends were trimmed by 1 base and 8 bases, with 8 bases remaining between them. The CDR3 bases are TGTGCCAGCAGCTTAGGGGCCCGGGAAAAACTGTTTTTT. Amino acid sequence: CASSLGAREKLFF.

This clonotype was seen ten or more times. The chain joins TRBV5-1 to TRBJ1-1, with D tentatively TRBD1 (6 bases). This CDR3 is 13 amino acids long. Per the germline V gene, CDR1 is SGHRS and CDR2 is YFSETQ. The V gene lost 2 bases and the J gene lost 4 bases, with 9 bases spanning the gap. The DNA for the CDR3 is TGCGCCAGCAGCTTAGGGGGGACCACTGAAGCTTTCTTT. Protein product: CASSLGGTTEAFF.

In its sample, this clonotype was seen a few times. The V gene is TRBV2, the J gene TRBJ2-1; 9 positions agree with TRBD2. In germline, CDR1 is SNHLY, CDR2 FYNNEI. V lost 5 bases to trimming and J lost 10 bases; unmatched junction nucleotides: 12. The CDR3 totals 15 residues. CDR3: CASSQEAGGPDEQFF. In nucleotides, the CDR3 is TGTGCCAGCAGTCAAGAGGCGGGAGGGCCAGACGAGCAGTTCTTC.

This clonotype was recorded many times. The J gene is TRBJ2-2, the V gene TRBV27, with a possible D match to TRBD1 (5 bases). Germline CDR1 MNHEY, CDR2 SMNVEV (reference sequence). This CDR3 has 16 amino acids. Trimming removed 2 bases from V and 4 bases from J, with 14 bases in between. Here the CDR3 reads CASSLDGATFTGELFF. The CDR3 bases are TGTGCCAGCAGTTTAGATGGGGCGACGTTCACCGGGGAGCTGTTTTTT.